This T cell receptor beta chain was found in a study of cytomegalovirus exposure and HLA in healthy donors. Study outcomes and limitations: Earlier findings revealed that most TCR beta V segments proved productive either about 90% or about 30% of the time.

Points on this clone: The antigen remains undetermined.

The PCR used 60 Vbeta and 13 Jbeta primers. The authors' processing: There were around 77 million unique TCR beta chains by a later count, and around 10 million of them were shared. The protocol was immunoSEQ multiplex PCR, while the TCRdb copy is restricted to in-frame clones and leaves out a portion. V, J and clone size are those of that table, while D and trimming were read from the DNA. The table includes 90,000 to 100,000 clones, more than 55% detected once. The sequenced sample was PBMCs. The sequence was collected from a boy aged 10-17 years in good health and CMV-seropositive.

The CDR3 reads CASSPRQTNTEAFF. For the CDR3, the DNA is TGTGCCAGCTCACCGCGACAGACGAACACTGAAGCTTTCTTT. V and J are TRBV18 and TRBJ1-1; tentative D call: TRBD1 (5 bases). Germline assignment: CDR1 KGHSH and CDR2 LQKENI. V was cut by 3 bases and J by 1 base, with 9 bases left in between. The CDR3 is 14 amino acids.